This T cell receptor beta chain was documented in a study of low-dose radiotherapy and immunotherapy resistance in tumors. Study summary: Per fraction, Cohort 1 was given 0.5 Gy every 2 weeks, for a total of 6.5 Gy. The 200 mg/m2 dose of intravenous cyclophosphamide was given every two weeks, one day before radiation and immunotherapy.

The CDR3 spans 14 residues. CDR1 is LNHDA and CDR2 is SQIVND in the germline V gene (reference sequence). V lost 9 bases, J lost 4 bases, and 16 bases lay in between. First-strand cDNA relied on TRAV- and TRBV-specific primers spanning alpha and beta chains. Amplification of TCRs used a constant-region primer and V-primer adapter for about 21 PCR cycles. With in vitro transcription, the isolated mRNA was amplified. TCRdb re-analysed the reads in MiXCR, keeping a single row per CDR3 protein. There are about 82,000 distinct CDR3 sequences in the sample; around 18% occur only once, and less than 6% lies in the top ten. The time point is: before trial treatment. Eligibility criteria specified advanced solid malignancies devoid of tumor-infiltrating lymphocytes.

This clonotype was sampled from a male donor with prostate cancer. The genes are TRBV19 and TRBJ2-1, with TRBD2 as a possible D gene (6 bases). This specimen was PBMCs, taken before treatment. This chain's CDR3 is CASARRDLYNEQFF. DNA of the CDR3: TGTGCCAGCGCCAGGAGGGACCTGTACAATGAGCAGTTCTTC.